This record looks at one T cell receptor beta chain sequence and its context. This clone's antigen is unknown. The input lacks base qualities; no much larger clone sits a single base away. Libraries were prepared through the immunoSEQ multiplex PCR assay. For most patients, high-throughput TCR-beta CDR3 sequencing of genomic DNA was performed by Adaptive Biotechnologies. In the original analysis: Adaptive's ImmunoSEQ software supplied the TCR sequencing data for under 20 patients, while MiXCR and VDJtools were used to process a few other patients. CDR3 nucleotide sequences shared by donor and recipient were removed because the origin of these sequences could not be assigned. Alloreactive clones required at least 2-fold expansion over unstimulated cells and minimum CFSE-low frequency of 0.002% (template counts) or 0.001% (read counts). A clone was considered mappable if detected in the sequenced pre-transplant spleen, lymph node, or MLR CFSE-low populations of the donor or recipient. Cumulative frequency of alloreactive clones was calculated as a percentage of all sequences weighted by copy number. TCRdb took this table from immuneACCESS and kept in-frame rearrangements with V and J called. Such tables lack part of the clones; where checked against another copy, unresolved V genes explain under half of the gap, and the rest is unexplained. Clonal size and the V and J genes are those of that table, whereas D and trimming came from the DNA. In all, the sample holds approximately 11,000 clones, and more than 85% of those were seen once. The ten top clones hold 3% to 4% of the sample.

The meaning of the sample's time point label: postoperative day 105 after intestinal transplantation (dayNNNN = postoperative day). Blood samples were collected up to 4 times in the first month after transplant and then at least monthly when available. This specimen belongs to a study of graft-versus-host responses after intestinal transplantation (dated by TCRdb to about 2021). A note on the overall study: Multivisceral, liver-intestinal, or isolated intestinal transplants were received by the recipients. Anti-thymocyte globulin induction was given to all recipients, followed by maintenance tacrolimus and steroids for two to four years. Bulk TCR-beta CDR3 sequencing was used to track graft-versus-host and host-versus-graft alloreactive T cell clones in the graft, circulation and bone marrow after intestinal transplantation. To identify alloreactive clones, pre-transplant mixed lymphocyte reaction products were sequenced and then compared with unstimulated pre-transplant donor and recipient T cells. The cohort enrolled about two dozen intestinal transplant recipients including one retransplant, and a few patients lacking pretransplant specimens were excluded. A peak of at least 4% donor T cells among recipient peripheral blood mononuclear cells was the definition used for donor T cell macrochimerism. Samples from a few later patients were sequenced in-house on an Illumina MiSeq with MiXCR processing rather than by the commercial service.

Study-wide conclusions, independent of this receptor: Patients with donor T cell macrochimerism had high GvH to HvG T cell clonal ratios in their allografts. Early after transplant, declines in HvG clones were associated with peak levels of circulating GvH clones. GvH clones turned up in recipient bone marrow, with some appearing earlier in ileal mucosa or blood, a pattern consistent with an intestinal mucosal origin. The conclusions were limited by the relatively low number and heterogeneity of the intestinal transplant patients.

The CDR3 measures 17 amino acids from cysteine to phenylalanine. Here the CDR3 DNA is all that survives: 51 bases in frame from base 1. V is trimmed back by 3 bases and J by 4 bases, and the junction contains 11 bases that no gene match accounts for. The germline V gene (reference sequence) supplies CDR1 LNHDA and CDR2 SQIVND. Rearrangement joined TRBV19 to TRBJ2-1; TRBD2 matches 8 bases in the middle. This sample comprised PBMCs, obtained 105 days after intestinal transplantation. The clonotype was recovered from a human patient who received an intestinal transplant, so some T cells may come from the graft donor. The nucleotide sequence is TGTGCCAGTAGTATCGGGGGCGGGAGGTCTTCATACAATGAGCAGTTCTTC. This yields the protein CASSIGGGRSSYNEQFF.